A single sample gave rise to the 18 T cell receptor beta chains below, sequenced in a study of cytomegalovirus exposure and HLA in healthy donors. Vbeta (60) and Jbeta (13) primers were used in the PCR. TCRdb's table, derived via immunoSEQ multiplex PCR, lists solely in-frame clones and lacks some. Of fewer than 150,000 clones in the sample, around 63% were seen once. The specimen was PBMCs. Receptors were obtained from a human donor in good health.

This chain links TRBV11-3 with TRBJ2-1; 8 bases are shared with TRBD1. Looked up from germline, CDR1 is SGHNT and CDR2 is YENEEA. The CDR3 covers 15 residues. The V gene end was trimmed by 2 bases and the J gene end by 5 bases; junction bases not matched to a gene: 5. The CDR3 is CASSLQGAVDNEQFF. CDR3 in DNA: TGTGCCAGCAGCTTACAGGGGGCAGTCGACAATGAGCAGTTCTTC.

This clone came up once. This chain uses TRBV6-5 with TRBJ2-1; TRBD1 agrees at 8 bases. The CDR3 runs 14 residues. Germline V gene data show CDR1 as MNHEY and CDR2 as SVGAGI. The V gene end was trimmed by 6 bases and the J gene end by 7 bases; junction bases not matched to a gene: 8. The CDR3, as DNA: TGTGCCAGCAGGGACAGGGTGGGGGTGAATGAGCAGTTCTTC. This translates into CASRDRVGVNEQFF.

The V and J genes are TRBV4-3 and TRBJ2-7, with D hard to call. This CDR3 is built from 15 residues. Germline V gives CDR1 LGHNA, CDR2 YSLEER. V was shortened by 1 base and J by 1 base, with 11 bases between the two germline ends. In DNA form, the CDR3 reads TGCGCCAGCAGCCAAGGGGCCTTCGGATCCTACGAGCAGTACTTC. It is translated as CASSQGAFGSYEQYF.

The sample holds a few counts of this clone. V and J are TRBV5-1 and TRBJ1-1, with D possibly matching TRBD1 (6 bases). The CDR3 sequence is 13 residues long. Germline-derived CDR1 and CDR2 are SGHRS and YFSETQ. Trimming shortened V by 0 bases and J by 7 bases, and 10 bases separated the two germline ends. The CDR3 sequence is CASSLEPGVEAFF. DNA for the CDR3: TGCGCCAGCAGCTTGGAACCAGGGGTTGAAGCTTTCTTT.

The rearrangement joins TRBV19 to TRBJ2-1; D call uncertain. Germline V gene lookup returns CDR1 LNHDA and CDR2 SQIVND (reference sequence). CDR3 length: 14 residues. The DNA for the CDR3 is TGTGCAGCCGCGGTCGAGAAGAAATACAATGAGCAGTTCTTC. Amino acid sequence: CAAAVEKKYNEQFF.

The chain joins TRBV27 to TRBJ2-7, with D possibly being TRBD2 (7 bases). There are 14 residues in the CDR3. Trimming took off 2 bases at V and 2 bases at J, with 10 bases between the two ends. CDR1 is MNHEY and CDR2 is SMNVEV in the germline V gene (reference sequence). Here the CDR3 DNA reads TGTGCCAGCAGTTTAGGGGGGGGCCCCTACGAGCAGTACTTC. Translating it yields CASSLGGGPYEQYF.

CDR3 bases: TGTGCCAGCAGCAACAGGGAGTCCGACACCGGGGAGCTGTTTTTT. This encodes CASSNRESDTGELFF. This rearrangement joins TRBV11-2 to TRBJ2-2, with D perhaps TRBD1 (6 bases). The CDR3 covers 15 residues. The V and J ends lost 5 bases and 3 bases respectively, with 13 bases between them. The germline gives CDR1 SGHAT, CDR2 FQNNGV.

The genes are TRBV29-1 and TRBJ2-7; 9 bases fit TRBD1. Germline CDR1 and CDR2: SQVTM and ANQGSEA. V lost 0 bases to trimming and J lost 4 bases; unmatched junction nucleotides: 7. The CDR3 is made up of 15 amino acids. The CDR3 loop is CSVEDLGGTGYEQYF. CDR3 nucleotide sequence: TGCAGCGTTGAAGATCTAGGAGGGACAGGGTACGAGCAGTACTTC.

The chain couples TRBV11-3 to TRBJ2-5, with D uncertain. The germline V gene has CDR1 SGHNT and CDR2 YENEEA. V was cut by 4 bases and J by 5 bases, with 11 bases left in between. The CDR3 sequence is 13 residues long. The CDR3 DNA sequence: TGTGCCAGCAGCTCCCAGATGATGGAGACCCAGTACTTC. Its translation: CASSSQMMETQYF.

The rearrangement uses TRBV6-5 and TRBJ2-2; TRBD1 is a possible D gene (6 bases). This CDR3 has 15 residues. V shed 0 bases and J shed 8 bases, with 13 bases lying between them. CDR1 is MNHEY, CDR2 SVGAGI, per germline. The CDR3 DNA reads TGTGCCAGCAGTTACTCTCAATTGGGGACAGGGGAGCTGTTTTTT. Its translation is CASSYSQLGTGELFF.

The chain carries TRBV5-1 and TRBJ1-2; 12 bases agree with TRBD1. The germline CDR1 and CDR2 sequences are SGHRS and YFSETQ. CDR3 length: 15 amino acids. The V segment lost 4 bases and the J segment 6 bases; nucleotides outside the gene matches: 7. CDR3 in DNA: TGCGCCAGCAGCCCGGAGGGACAGGGGGCGAATGGCTACACCTTC. This sequence encodes CASSPEGQGANGYTF.

This clone was seen once. J is TRBJ2-1 and V is TRBV5-1; 7 bases fit TRBD2. In germline, CDR1 is SGHRS, CDR2 YFSETQ. This CDR3 spans 15 amino acids. After removal of 5 bases from V and 3 bases from J, the junction contained 8 bases not matched to a gene. The CDR3 sequence: CASSSSGENYNEQFF. CDR3 sequence (DNA): TGCGCCAGCAGTTCTAGCGGAGAAAACTACAATGAGCAGTTCTTC.

The gene calls are TRBV18 and TRBJ2-7; no definite D call. The CDR3 loop spans 12 amino acids. The V gene lost 6 bases and the J gene lost 2 bases, with 8 bases spanning the gap. Germline-derived CDR1 and CDR2 are KGHSH and LQKENI. In DNA, the CDR3 is TGTGCCAGCTCCCCGGAGACCTACGAGCAGTACTTC. Residues: CASSPETYEQYF.

The chain couples TRBV18 to TRBJ1-1; D is undetermined. The germline V and J ends were trimmed by 3 bases and 1 base, with 9 bases remaining between them. This CDR3 is 14 amino acids long. Germline CDR1 is KGHSH and CDR2 is LQKENI. The CDR3 region is CASSPTFSNTEAFF. Here the CDR3 DNA reads TGTGCCAGCTCACCTACATTTTCGAACACTGAAGCTTTCTTT. Drawing the rest from reference TRBV18 and TRBJ1-1, the complete variable domain is NAGVMQNPRHLVRRRGQEARLRCSPMKGHSHVYWYRQLPEEGLKFMVYLQKENIIDESGMPKERFSAEFPKEGPSILRIQQVVRGDSAAYFCASSPTFSNTEAFFGQGTRLTVV.

The V gene is TRBV18, the J gene TRBJ1-1; D is perhaps TRBD1 (6 bases). In germline, CDR1 is KGHSH, CDR2 LQKENI. V was trimmed by 4 bases and J by 3 bases, leaving 12 bases between them. The CDR3 extends over 14 amino acids. DNA of the CDR3: TGTGCCAGCTCACAATTGACAGGAGACACTGAAGCTTTCTTT. Its protein product is CASSQLTGDTEAFF.

This clone was picked up a small number of times. The V call is TRBV4-3, the J call TRBJ2-2; tentative D call: TRBD2 (6 bases). The CDR3 consists of 16 residues. Deletions cut 1 base from V and 0 bases from J, with 9 bases between. Germline V gene data show CDR1 as LGHNA and CDR2 as YSLEER. In DNA form, the CDR3 reads TGCGCCAGCAGCCAAGCTTGGGGGGCGAACACCGGGGAGCTGTTTTTT. Residues: CASSQAWGANTGELFF.

J is TRBJ1-1 and V is TRBV5-1; D unclear. The V gene's germline CDR1 is SGHRS and CDR2 YFSETQ. Trimming stripped 1 base from V and 2 bases from J, with 21 bases between. This CDR3 is built from 18 residues. The CDR3 here is CASSLLSPHGDGNTEAFF. The CDR3 DNA reads TGCGCCAGCAGCTTGCTAAGCCCGCACGGGGATGGAAACACTGAAGCTTTCTTT.

In this sample, this clone turned up once. The V and J genes are TRBV4-1 and TRBJ2-1; 8 bases agree with TRBD2. CDR3 length: 16 residues. Germline loops: CDR1 MGHRA, CDR2 YSYEKL. V gave up 1 base and J gave up 7 bases; unmatched junction bases: 9. CDR3 sequence (DNA): TGCGCCAGCAGCCAAGGGGGGCGGGGCGGGGGGAATGAGCAGTTCTTC. It specifies CASSQGGRGGGNEQFF.